These 17 T cell receptor beta chains were all obtained from the same sample, sequenced in a study of blood T cells in healthy people across ages (dated by TCRdb to between 2014 and 2017). Libraries were built with 5' RACE. The sequencer listed for this sample is Illumina HiSeq 2500. A second PCR of roughly 7 to 11 cycles was performed with a sample-barcoded 5' primer and a J-beta primer mix. TCRdb ran its own pipeline on the public reads, namely fastp trimming at Q25 and MiXCR clone calling, and kept in-frame beta chains. All rows with the same CDR3 protein become a single entry with the most common DNA and genes. A total of over 750,000 distinct CDR3 sequences appear in this sample, around 25% of them only once. The ten largest clones represent more than 8.5% of the sample. These sequences were also reported in another study, on T cells of mothers and their children.

Sequencing used blood. These receptors came from a boy between 10 and 17 years old in good health.

This clonotype occurred once. With a much larger clone just one base away, this may be a read error. The chain combines TRBV9 with TRBJ2-3; D remains ambiguous. V lost 0 bases to trimming and J lost 2 bases, with 4 bases between them. CDR3 length equals 13 residues. Germline CDR1 and CDR2: SGDLS and YYNGEE. The CDR3 nucleotides read TGTGCCAGCAGCGTAGATCCCACAGATACGCAGTATTTT. Protein sequence: CASSVDPTDTQYF.

This clonotype was found a few times. The chain carries TRBV20-1 and TRBJ2-7; D is ambiguous. The CDR3 sequence is 13 residues long. The germline V and J ends were trimmed by 3 bases and 0 bases, with 9 bases remaining between them. Germline values: CDR1 DFQATT, CDR2 SNEGSKA (reference sequence). CDR3 DNA sequence: TGCAGTGCTAGTACCCGACTCTCCTACGAGCAGTACTTC. Amino acids: CSASTRLSYEQYF.

The chain recombines TRBV29-1 with TRBJ1-2, with D uncertain. This CDR3 has 14 amino acids. CDR1 SQVTM and CDR2 ANQGSEA come from the germline V gene. The V and J ends lost 1 base and 7 bases respectively, with 16 bases between them. The CDR3 nucleotides are TGCAGCGTTGAAGTCGCAGGAGGTGTATCTGGCTACACCTTC. Its translation is CSVEVAGGVSGYTF.

This clonotype was seen only a few times. The chain is built from TRBV11-2 and TRBJ2-7; 12 nucleotides agree with TRBD2. TRBJ2-5 explains the end of the DNA better; the J call may be wrong. The CDR3 is 16 amino acids. In germline, CDR1 is SGHAT, CDR2 FQNNGV. CDR3 sequence reads: CASSLATSGGAETQYF. In nucleotides, the CDR3 is TGTGCCAGCAGCTTAGCGACTAGCGGGGGAGCAGAGACCCAGTACTTC.

This clonotype was seen a few times. The chain combines TRBV4-3 with TRBJ1-6; D is unresolved. The CDR3 is made up of 17 amino acids. CDR1 and CDR2 (germline): LGHNA, YSLEER. V was cut by 3 bases and J by 0 bases, with 12 bases left in between. This chain's CDR3 is CASSQALGSSYNSPLHF. The CDR3 DNA sequence: TGCGCCAGCAGCCAGGCCCTTGGCAGCTCCTATAATTCACCCCTCCACTTT.

This chain connects TRBV10-3 to TRBJ2-5; 12 bases are a match to TRBD2. The germline CDR1 and CDR2 sequences are ENHRY and SYGVKD. This CDR3 contains 15 residues. J gave up 5 bases and V 8 bases, and 9 bases lay outside the gene matches. The CDR3 here is CAIAGTSGFGETQYF. The CDR3 DNA reads TGTGCCATCGCAGGGACTAGCGGGTTTGGGGAGACCCAGTACTTC.

The J gene is TRBJ2-5, the V gene TRBV28; TRBD1 matches 7 bases. The J call may be mistaken, given a closer DNA end match to TRBJ2-7. Per germline, CDR1 MDHEN and CDR2 SYDVKM. The CDR3 is 16 residues long. The CDR3 region is CASSPAEDRFTYEQYF. CDR3 nucleotide sequence: TGTGCCAGCAGTCCGGCGGAGGACAGGTTTACCTACGAGCAGTACTTC.

This chain joins TRBV11-3 and TRBJ1-1; D uncertain. The germline V gene has CDR1 SGHNT and CDR2 YENEEA. Trimming took 5 bases from V and 4 from J, leaving 14 bases between them. This CDR3 spans 14 amino acids. The CDR3 DNA is TGTGCCAGCAGCGACGGACTTCGGACCACTGAAGCTTTCTTT. Amino acids: CASSDGLRTTEAFF.

As regards this clonotype: The conserved closing phenylalanine or tryptophan is absent in this CDR3, likely reflecting a read error. The chain employs TRBV6-5 and TRBJ2-6; 7 bases are shared with TRBD1. With 8 bases clipped from V and 4 bases from J, the junction kept 5 bases outside the gene matches. There are 14 residues in the CDR3. Germline V CDR1 and CDR2: MNHEY, SVGAGI. The CDR3 reads CASADRVGANVLTL. In DNA, the CDR3 is TGTGCCAGCGCCGACAGGGTCGGGGCCAACGTCCTGACTCTC.

This clonotype appeared a few times. The J gene is TRBJ2-1, the V gene TRBV28; D is ambiguous. This CDR3 has 10 amino acids. Germline V gene lookup returns CDR1 MDHEN and CDR2 SYDVKM. The V end lost 6 bases, the J end lost 8 bases, and 5 bases lay between the germline ends. Here the CDR3 DNA reads TGTGCCAGCAGCGACCATGAGCAGTTCTTC. The encoded protein is CASSDHEQFF. The full variable domain, with the rest looked up from reference TRBV28 and TRBJ2-1, is DVKVTQSSRYLVKRTGEKVFLECVQDMDHENMFWYRQDPGLGLRLIYFSYDVKMKEKGDIPEGYSVSREKKERFSLILESASTNQTSMYLCASSDHEQFFGPGTRLTVL.

In its sample, this clonotype was seen a few times. The chain combines TRBV2 with TRBJ2-3; D is tentatively TRBD1 or TRBD2 (6 bases each). Germline values: CDR1 SNHLY, CDR2 FYNNEI. The CDR3 consists of 18 residues. The V and J ends lost 7 bases and 1 base respectively, with 24 bases between them. In nucleotides, the CDR3 is TGTGCCAGCACAGGGGACTCCGGGACCATCAAGGGCACAGATACGCAGTATTTT. It translates to CASTGDSGTIKGTDTQYF.

The rearrangement uses TRBV12-5 and TRBJ2-1, with a weak D call TRBD1 (6 bases). This CDR3 spans 13 amino acids. Trimming pared 4 bases from V and 9 bases from J, leaving 13 bases between. Germline loops: CDR1 LGHNT, CDR2 FRNRAP. The CDR3 nucleotides are TGTGCTAGTGGTTCCAGGGGTGGTGGTGAGCAGTTCTTC. Its translation is CASGSRGGGEQFF. Combining the CDR3 with reference TRBV12-5 and TRBJ2-1 gives the whole variable domain DARVTQTPRHKVTEMGQEVTMRCQPILGHNTVFWYRQTMMQGLELLAYFRNRAPLDDSGMPKDRFSAEMPDATLATLKIQPSEPRDSAVYFCASGSRGGGEQFFGPGTRLTVL.

V usage is TRBV29-1 and J usage is TRBJ2-5, with 7 nucleotides matching TRBD2. The CDR3 has 13 amino acids. Germline assignment: CDR1 SQVTM and CDR2 ANQGSEA. V was pared by 0 bases and J by 4 bases, with 2 bases of the junction left unmatched. In DNA form, the CDR3 reads TGCAGCGTTGAAGAAAGCGGGGCAGAGACCCAGTACTTC. Its translation: CSVEESGAETQYF. Full variable domain (rest looked up from reference TRBV29-1 and TRBJ2-5): SAVISQKPSRDICQRGTSLTIQCQVDSQVTMMFWYRQQPGQSLTLIATANQGSEATYESGFVIDKFPISRPNLTFSTLTVSNMSPEDSSIYLCSVEESGAETQYFGPGTRLLVL.

There are a few counts of this clonotype. The rearrangement joins TRBV9 to TRBJ2-5; the D is unclear. The V end was cut by 0 bases, the J end by 5 bases, with 11 bases between. This CDR3 has 14 amino acids. Germline V gene lookup returns CDR1 SGDLS and CDR2 YYNGEE. The CDR3 is CASSVGPKGETQYF. The CDR3 DNA reads TGTGCCAGCAGCGTAGGGCCGAAGGGTGAGACCCAGTACTTC.

The V gene is TRBV3-1, the J gene TRBJ2-3; D perhaps matches TRBD1 (6 bases). The CDR3 contains 14 residues. From germline, CDR1 is LGHDT and CDR2 YNNKEL (reference sequence). V was pared by 0 bases and J by 9 bases, with 13 bases between. DNA for the CDR3: TGTGCCAGCAGCCAAGAGGAGACCGGGACAACGCAGTATTTT. The encoded protein is CASSQEETGTTQYF.

This chain uses TRBV7-2 with TRBJ2-5; D is ambiguous. V was trimmed by 2 bases and J by 2 bases, leaving 9 bases between them. The CDR3 length is 14 residues. CDR1 SGHTA and CDR2 FQGNSA come from the germline V gene. DNA for the CDR3: TGTGCCAGCAGCTTACCAATAGGACAAGAGACCCAGTACTTC. Protein product: CASSLPIGQETQYF.

Concerning this clonotype: One end of the junction fails to match germline, which may point to a read error. V usage is TRBV7-3 and J usage is TRBJ2-5; TRBD2 aligns across 9 bases. CDR1 and CDR2 (germline): SGHTA, FQGTGA. This CDR3 spans 15 amino acids. The CDR3 DNA reads as TGTGCCAGCAGCTCTAGCGGGGATAGCTACAATGAGCAGCTCTTC. Encoded protein: CASSSSGDSYNEQLF.